A selection of T cell receptor beta chains follows, all from one sample in a study of beta chain features in type 1 diabetes. This table comes from immunoSEQ multiplex PCR, and its TCRdb copy is limited to in-frame clones, with some not included. The sample records 500,000 to 700,000 clones, about 16% being singletons. The specimen was naive CD4+ T cells from blood. Every receptor here comes from a man younger than 35 in good health. Each CDR3 is given with its conserved first and last residue. Each record gives: V gene, D gene, CDR3 length, J gene, clone size, CDR3 protein, CDR3 DNA. D genes are given only for firm matches. Size tells how often a clone was seen (once, few, many) or the class of an expanded clone, and some rows leave it out.

TRBV7-7	.	16	TRBJ2-2	.	CASSPHIPGNTGELFF	TGTGCCAGCAGCCCACACATCCCAGGGAACACCGGGGAGCTGTTTTTT
TRBV18	.	13	TRBJ2-7	few	CASSGQRGYEQYF	TGTGCCAGCTCAGGACAGCGGGGATACGAGCAGTACTTC
TRBV7-2	.	16	TRBJ1-5	.	CASSPRGPRANQPQHF	TGTGCCAGCAGCCCAAGGGGCCCGAGAGCCAATCAGCCCCAGCATTTT
TRBV7-8	.	16	TRBJ2-1	.	CASSLVPRGSYNEQFF	TGTGCCAGCAGCTTAGTACCGCGGGGCTCCTACAATGAGCAGTTCTTC
TRBV14	TRBD1	18	TRBJ1-1	.	CASSQEVGTGDRRTEAFF	TGTGCCAGCAGCCAAGAGGTTGGGACAGGGGATAGACGGACTGAAGCTTTCTTT
TRBV18	TRBD2	15	TRBJ2-1	many	CASSPGLGVFNEQFF	TGTGCCAGCTCACCGGGACTAGGGGTCTTCAATGAGCAGTTCTTC
TRBV28	TRBD2	12	TRBJ2-1	.	CASNSGRNEQFF	TGTGCCAGCAACAGCGGGAGAAATGAGCAGTTCTTC
TRBV2	.	15	TRBJ2-7	.	CASSELAGGRSEQYF	TGTGCCAGCAGTGAATTGGCAGGGGGGAGGTCCGAGCAGTACTTC
TRBV19	.	13	TRBJ1-1	few	CASSPQGNTEAFF	TGTGCCAGTAGTCCACAGGGAAACACTGAAGCTTTCTTT
TRBV18	TRBD1	11	TRBJ1-2	.	CASSPGQGIPF	TGTGCCAGCTCCCCGGGACAGGGAATTCCCTTC
TRBV6-5	.	13	TRBJ2-1	.	CASSRLVRNEQFF	TGTGCCAGCAGTCGACTAGTTCGCAATGAGCAGTTCTTC
TRBV7-2	TRBD1	16	TRBJ1-4	few	CASSPTGQGTNEKLFF	TGTGCCAGCAGCCCCACGGGACAGGGAACTAATGAAAAACTGTTTTTT
TRBV10-3	.	14	TRBJ2-6	.	CAIRVGSGANVLTF	TGTGCCATCAGGGTAGGGTCTGGGGCCAACGTCCTGACTTTC
TRBV6-5	.	9	TRBJ1-1	few	CASRVEAFF	TGTGCCAGCAGGGTGGAAGCTTTCTTT
TRBV7-2	.	14	TRBJ1-5	.	CASSLSGGNQPQHF	TGTGCCAGCAGCTTATCGGGGGGCAATCAGCCCCAGCATTTT
TRBV28	.	16	TRBJ2-1	few	CASRGTRYGGYNEQFF	TGTGCCAGCAGAGGCACCCGCTACGGGGGCTACAATGAGCAGTTCTTC
TRBV5-4	TRBD2	15	TRBJ2-1	few	CASSLEAGGYNEQFF	TGTGCCAGCAGCTTGGAAGCGGGGGGGTACAATGAGCAGTTCTTC
TRBV7-3	.	14	TRBJ2-1	few	CASSPKQVPYEQFF	TGTGCCAGCAGCCCCAAACAGGTTCCCTATGAGCAGTTCTTC
TRBV6-1	TRBD2	14	TRBJ2-1	.	CASSVRLAQDEQFF	TGTGCCAGCAGTGTGCGACTAGCACAGGATGAGCAGTTCTTC
TRBV30	TRBD1	14	TRBJ2-5	.	CAWSRTGARGTQYF	TGTGCCTGGAGTCGGACAGGGGCTCGTGGGACCCAGTACTTC
TRBV29-1	.	13	TRBJ2-2	.	CSVEDRGTGELFF	TGCAGCGTTGAAGATCGTGGCACCGGGGAGCTGTTTTTT
TRBV28	.	16	TRBJ1-5	.	CASSLFRATPFKPQHF	TGTGCCAGCAGTTTATTTAGGGCCACTCCGTTTAAGCCCCAGCATTTT
TRBV7-7	.	15	TRBJ2-6	few	CASSLGISGANVLTF	TGTGCTAGCAGCTTAGGGATCTCTGGGGCCAACGTCCTGACTTTC
TRBV6-1	.	13	TRBJ1-2	.	CASSEVTAYGYTF	TGTGCCAGCAGTGAAGTAACAGCTTATGGCTACACCTTC
TRBV9	.	13	TRBJ1-2	.	CASSVDRDYGYTF	TGTGCCAGCAGCGTAGACAGGGACTATGGCTACACCTTC
TRBV20-1	.	11	TRBJ1-1	.	CSARGVAEAFF	TGCAGTGCCCGCGGGGTGGCTGAAGCTTTCTTT
TRBV5-7	.	15	TRBJ2-1	once	CASSRAGSSYNEQFF	TGTGCCAGCAGCCGGGCGGGCAGCTCCTACAATGAGCAGTTCTTC
TRBV5-4	TRBD2	16	TRBJ2-5	few	CASSQSLAGGQETQYF	TGTGCCAGCAGCCAATCACTAGCGGGGGGACAAGAGACCCAGTACTTC
TRBV21-1	.	17	TRBJ2-7	few	CASSLRYRDRGFHEQYF	TGTGCCAGCAGCCTACGCTACCGGGACAGGGGATTCCACGAGCAGTACTTC
TRBV7-2	TRBD2	15	TRBJ2-1	.	CASSLVTSGHNEQFF	TGTGCCAGCAGCTTAGTTACTAGCGGCCACAATGAGCAGTTCTTC
TRBV10-3	.	11	TRBJ2-1	.	CAITSANEQFF	TGTGCCATCACCTCAGCGAATGAGCAGTTCTTC
TRBV25-1	.	11	TRBJ2-1	few	CASLRDNEQFF	TGTGCCAGCCTCAGAGACAATGAGCAGTTCTTC
TRBV7-9	.	17	TRBJ2-3	.	CASRDRPRGLSTDTQYF	TGTGCCAGCAGGGACAGGCCTAGGGGACTTAGCACAGATACGCAGTATTTT
TRBV5-1	.	15	TRBJ1-1	.	CASSLEVSMNTEAFF	TGCGCCAGCAGCTTGGAGGTCAGCATGAACACTGAAGCTTTCTTT
TRBV7-9	.	16	TRBJ2-3	.	CASSPDRPSSTDTQYF	TGTGCCAGCAGCCCAGACAGGCCGAGTAGCACAGATACGCAGTATTTT
TRBV5-1	.	13	TRBJ2-3	.	CASSGTGKDTQYF	TGCGCCAGCAGCGGGACGGGTAAAGATACGCAGTATTTT
TRBV28	.	17	TRBJ2-6	few	CARSNPGHSCGANVLTF	TGTGCCAGAAGTAACCCGGGACACTCCTGTGGGGCCAACGTCCTGACTTTC
TRBV30	.	14	TRBJ2-5	.	CAWSLGGTQETQYF	TGTGCCTGGAGTCTAGGGGGGACCCAAGAGACCCAATACTTC
TRBV15	TRBD1	14	TRBJ2-1	.	CATSNRDRVNEQFF	TGTGCCACCAGCAACCGGGACAGGGTTAATGAGCAGTTCTTC
TRBV7-9	.	16	TRBJ2-6	few	CASSSKTAGRANVLTF	TGTGCCAGCAGCTCCAAAACAGCGGGCCGGGCCAACGTCCTGACTTTC
TRBV5-4	TRBD2	15	TRBJ2-3	.	CASTTGRGDFYTQYF	TGTGCCAGCACCACCGGGAGGGGGGACTTTTATACGCAGTATTTT
TRBV9	TRBD1	16	TRBJ2-7	.	CASSVGPSDRDYEQYF	TGTGCCAGCAGCGTAGGCCCTTCCGACAGGGACTACGAGCAGTACTTC
TRBV5-1	TRBD2	17	TRBJ2-5	.	CASSSGTSVLGQETQYF	TGCGCCAGCAGCTCGGGGACTAGCGTTTTAGGGCAAGAGACCCAGTACTTC
TRBV5-4	.	15	TRBJ1-2	few	CASSPDPDGAYGYTF	TGTGCCAGCAGCCCCGACCCTGACGGAGCCTATGGCTACACCTTC
TRBV19	TRBD1	14	TRBJ2-3	.	CASRGTGSTDTQYF	TGTGCCAGTAGGGGGACAGGGAGCACAGATACGCAGTATTTT
TRBV10-3	.	14	TRBJ2-7	.	CASSYTYSSYEQYF	TGTGCCAGCAGTTACACCTACAGCTCCTACGAGCAGTACTTC
TRBV7-2	.	15	TRBJ2-7	few	CASSPTAVQPYEQYF	TGTGCCAGCAGCCCTACGGCAGTTCAGCCCTACGAGCAGTACTTC
TRBV14	.	13	TRBJ2-1	few	CASSQSNLNEQFF	TGTGCCAGCAGCCAAAGTAATCTCAATGAGCAGTTCTTC
TRBV15	TRBD1	13	TRBJ2-7	.	CATSSETGDEQYF	TGTGCCACCAGCTCCGAGACAGGGGACGAGCAGTACTTC
TRBV5-1	.	13	TRBJ2-3	.	CASSPGSPHTQYF	TGCGCCAGCAGTCCGGGGAGTCCTCATACGCAGTATTTT
TRBV5-1	TRBD1	16	TRBJ2-1	.	CASSSSYRGRNNEQFF	TGCGCCAGCAGCTCTTCGTACAGGGGGCGAAACAATGAGCAGTTCTTC